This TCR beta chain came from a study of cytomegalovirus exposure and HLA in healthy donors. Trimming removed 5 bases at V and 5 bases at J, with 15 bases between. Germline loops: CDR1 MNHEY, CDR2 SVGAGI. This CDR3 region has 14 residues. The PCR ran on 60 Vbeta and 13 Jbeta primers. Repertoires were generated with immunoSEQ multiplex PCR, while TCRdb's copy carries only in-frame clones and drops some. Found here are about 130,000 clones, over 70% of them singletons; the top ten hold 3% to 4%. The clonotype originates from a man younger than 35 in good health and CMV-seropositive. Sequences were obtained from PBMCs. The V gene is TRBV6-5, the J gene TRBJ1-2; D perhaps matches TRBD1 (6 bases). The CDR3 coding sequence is TGTGCCAGCAGTATTTCAGGGGACGCGTATGGCTACACCTTC. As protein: CASSISGDAYGYTF.